The 6 T cell receptor beta chains below all came from one sample that was sequenced in a study of shared clonotypes between healthy human individuals. The protocol was immunoSEQ multiplex PCR, while the TCRdb copy is restricted to in-frame clones and leaves out a portion. The sample lists about 1 million clones, about 74% occurring once. The sample taken for sequencing was memory CD4+ T cells sorted from blood. Subset defined: CD45RA-negative fraction. The receptors shown here come from a young man in good health.

This clone has only a few counts. The chain is built from TRBV2 and TRBJ2-3; 7 bases align to TRBD2. Germline V CDR1 and CDR2: SNHLY, FYNNEI. Trimming at V came to 7 bases and at J to 5 bases, leaving 9 bases not matched to a gene. This CDR3 region has 14 residues. DNA for the CDR3: TGTGCCAGCAACCCAACTAGCGCAGGAGATACGCAGTATTTT. Translating gives CASNPTSAGDTQYF.

The chain carries TRBV19 and TRBJ2-7, with D uncertain. This CDR3 contains 13 residues. The germline V gene encodes CDR1 LNHDA and CDR2 SQIVND (reference sequence). V lost 5 bases and J 3 bases, leaving 11 bases between the germline ends. The CDR3 loop reads CASSPGRHYEQYF. Written as DNA, the CDR3 is TGTGCCAGTAGTCCTGGACGGCACTACGAGCAGTACTTC.

This sequence joins TRBV15 and TRBJ2-2; TRBD2 is a possible D gene (7 bases). Germline loops: CDR1 LNHNV, CDR2 YYDKDF (reference sequence). With 5 bases removed from V and 6 bases from J, the gap between germline ends came to 13 bases. CDR3 length equals 14 residues. CDR3 residues: CATSERGGAGELFF. The DNA of the CDR3 is TGTGCCACCAGCGAGCGAGGGGGGGCCGGGGAGCTGTTTTTT.

About this clone itself: Other DNA sequences in the same sample also yield this CDR3. This sequence joins TRBV7-2 and TRBJ2-7; a weak D match, TRBD2 (5 bases). Trimming left V 3 bases short and J 2 bases short, with 11 bases between. The CDR3 runs 14 residues. Germline lookup yields CDR1 SGHTA and CDR2 FQGNSA. The CDR3 loop is CASSLASGPYEQYF. CDR3 bases: TGTGCCAGCAGCTTGGCAAGCGGCCCCTACGAGCAGTACTTC.

This clone was recorded only once. V is TRBV6-6 and J is TRBJ2-5, with a tentative D call TRBD1 (5 bases). This CDR3 has 15 amino acids. Deletions cut 7 bases from V and 2 bases from J, with 17 bases between. Germline CDR1 is MNHNY and CDR2 is SVGAGI (reference sequence). The CDR3 nucleotides are TGTGCCAGCATTCGGAAAGGGCAGGGACAAGAGACCCAGTACTTC. Amino acids: CASIRKGQGQETQYF.

The chain employs TRBV7-2 and TRBJ2-1, with a tentative D call TRBD1 (5 bases). Per germline, CDR1 SGHTA and CDR2 FQGNSA. The CDR3 has 14 amino acids. Trimming cost V 5 bases and J 7 bases, with 15 bases left between them. The CDR3 nucleotides read TGTGCCAGCAGCCCAGAGTGGGGCGTAAATGAGCAGTTCTTC. Its protein is CASSPEWGVNEQFF. Full variable domain (rest looked up from reference TRBV7-2 and TRBJ2-1): GAGVSQSPSNKVTEKGKDVELRCDPISGHTALYWYRQSLGQGLEFLIYFQGNSAPDKSGLPSDRFSAERTGGSVSTLTIQRTQQEDSAVYLCASSPEWGVNEQFFGPGTRLTVL.